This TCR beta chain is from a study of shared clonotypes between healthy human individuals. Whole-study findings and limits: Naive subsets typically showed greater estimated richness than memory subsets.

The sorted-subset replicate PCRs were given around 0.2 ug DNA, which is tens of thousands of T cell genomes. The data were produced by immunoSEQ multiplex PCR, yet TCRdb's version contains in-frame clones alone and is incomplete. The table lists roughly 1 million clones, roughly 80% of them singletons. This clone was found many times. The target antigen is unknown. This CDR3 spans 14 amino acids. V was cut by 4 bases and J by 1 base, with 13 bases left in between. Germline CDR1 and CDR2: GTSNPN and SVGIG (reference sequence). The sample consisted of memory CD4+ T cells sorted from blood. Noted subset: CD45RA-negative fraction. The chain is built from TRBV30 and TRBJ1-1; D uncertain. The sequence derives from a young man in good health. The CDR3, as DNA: TGTGCCTGGACTATACCGACCCCGAACACTGAAGCTTTCTTT. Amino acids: CAWTIPTPNTEAFF.